This T cell receptor (beta chain) was recorded in a study of metastatic and nonmetastatic thyroid tumors. Whole-study context: A comparison of repertoires was made across blood and tumor or nodule tissue from malignant and benign thyroid patients. Study outcomes and limitations: The study reportedly found significantly higher TCR beta diversity in malignant thyroid tumors than benign nodules, in blood and tumor.

All patients reached thyroid surgery having received no treatment beforehand. The CDR3 is 12 residues long. Trimming pared 3 bases from V and 4 bases from J, leaving 6 bases between. This clone was picked up many times. Its antigen is currently unknown. Methods used by the authors: A distant-metastasis classifier for papillary thyroid cancer was built using CDR3 differences across clinicopathological groups. TCRdb re-called the PCR reads through MiXCR. Clone size and V and J calls follow TCRdb, not the original study. The table has about 48,000 clones, around 20% seen once. V and J are TRBV12-3 or TRBV12-4 and TRBJ1-1; D gene unclear. This clonotype was obtained from a male donor with papillary thyroid cancer or a benign thyroid nodule (not recorded which). Some clones in this sample may be carry-over from other donors' samples. The sample was blood. The CDR3 sequence is CASSLMGTEAFF. CDR3 in DNA: TGTGCCAGCAGTTTGATGGGCACTGAAGCTTTCTTT.